The 5 T cell receptor beta chains below were found in one sample sequenced in a study of T cells after somatic rescue of genetic block. Sequenced by immunoSEQ multiplex PCR; TCRdb stores in-frame clones only, minus some. The sample records 100,000 to 120,000 clones, over 80% being singletons. The material sequenced was peripheral blood mononuclear cells (PBMCs). The receptors come from a woman between 18 and 29 years old.

V and J are TRBV19 and TRBJ1-5; tentatively, D is TRBD1 (6 bases). Looked up from germline, CDR1 is LNHDA and CDR2 is SQIVND (reference sequence). V was shortened by 2 bases and J by 5 bases, with 16 bases between the two germline ends. This CDR3 is 16 amino acids long. CDR3 DNA: TGTGCCAGTAGTATATTAGGCAGGGGATGGGATCAGCCCCAGCATTTT. It yields the protein CASSILGRGWDQPQHF.

A single count supports this clone. This CDR3 is also generated by other DNA sequences in the sample. The chain couples TRBV9 to TRBJ2-2; 8 bases match TRBD1. Germline V CDR1 and CDR2: SGDLS, YYNGEE. Trimming took 4 bases from V and 1 from J; bases not matched to a gene: 3. The CDR3 runs 15 residues. The DNA of the CDR3 is TGTGCCAGCAGCCCTGGGACAGGGAACACCGGGGAGCTGTTTTTT. Translation: CASSPGTGNTGELFF.

This chain links TRBV19 with TRBJ1-1; possible D gene TRBD1, 5 bases. Germline V gives CDR1 LNHDA, CDR2 SQIVND (reference sequence). CDR3 length: 13 residues. Trimming shortened V by 10 bases and J by 1 base, and 13 bases separated the two germline ends. CDR3 nucleotide sequence: TGTGCCACCTCAAGGGGTTCGAACACTGAAGCTTTCTTT. Residues: CATSRGSNTEAFF.

A few counts support this clone. The rearrangement uses TRBV15 and TRBJ1-3; possibly TRBD1 for D (5 bases). The V end lost 3 bases, the J end lost 2 bases, and 11 bases lay between the germline ends. Germline CDR1 LNHNV, CDR2 YYDKDF (reference sequence). The CDR3 runs to 15 residues. CDR3 nucleotides: TGTGCCACCAGCAGTGGGGGTGATGCTGGAAACACCATATATTTT. It specifies CATSSGGDAGNTIYF.

This CDR3 reads CASTQKGGQETQYF. The CDR3 DNA reads as TGTGCCAGTACCCAAAAAGGGGGACAAGAGACCCAGTACTTC. This chain connects TRBV19 to TRBJ2-5, with D perhaps matching TRBD1 (6 bases). Germline CDR1 LNHDA, CDR2 SQIVND (reference sequence). The CDR3 consists of 14 residues. V shed 7 bases and J shed 2 bases, with 14 bases lying between them.